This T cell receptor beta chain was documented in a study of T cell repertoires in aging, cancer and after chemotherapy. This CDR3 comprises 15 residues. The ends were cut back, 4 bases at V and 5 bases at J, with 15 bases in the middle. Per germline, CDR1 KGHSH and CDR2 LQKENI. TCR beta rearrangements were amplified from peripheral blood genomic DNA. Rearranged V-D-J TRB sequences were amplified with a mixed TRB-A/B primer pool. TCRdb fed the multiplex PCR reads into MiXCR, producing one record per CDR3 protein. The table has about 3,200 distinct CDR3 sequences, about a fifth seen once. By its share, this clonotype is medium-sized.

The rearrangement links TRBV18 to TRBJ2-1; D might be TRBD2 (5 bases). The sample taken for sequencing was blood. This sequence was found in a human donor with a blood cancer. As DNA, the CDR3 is TGTGCCAGCTCACGTGTCCCCCCCGGGGACAATGAGCAGTTCTTC. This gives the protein CASSRVPPGDNEQFF.